Listed here are 20 T cell receptor beta chains from one sample, sequenced in a study of patients and donors after allogeneic stem cell transplantation. In TCRdb, the RT-PCR reads were re-called with MiXCR into one record per CDR3 protein. The data contain 84,000 or so distinct CDR3 sequences, roughly 48% of them singletons. Input material: blood, either unsorted or a sorted T cell fraction (not recorded which). Source of these receptors: a human donor who was either an allogeneic HSCT recipient or a stem cell or donor lymphocyte infusion donor (not recorded which). It is not recorded whose cells these are; they may come from a transplant donor.

This CDR3 reads CSVTGDLFYGYTF. CDR3 sequence (DNA): TGCAGCGTCACAGGGGACCTCTTCTATGGCTACACCTTC. This rearrangement joins TRBV29-1 to TRBJ1-2, with TRBD1 matching 7 bases. Germline V gene sequence: CDR1 SQVTM, CDR2 ANQGSEA. The ends lost 6 bases at V and 4 bases at J; junction bases unmatched: 8. CDR3 length: 13 amino acids.

This clonotype was picked up a small number of times. This chain joins TRBV12-3 or TRBV12-4 and TRBJ1-6; D remains unclear. The CDR3 extends over 14 amino acids. V dropped 8 bases and J dropped 7 bases, with 15 bases sitting between them. CDR3: CASSPEPRNSPLHF. CDR3 in DNA: TGTGCCAGCTCCCCGGAGCCTCGAAATTCACCCCTCCACTTT.

CDR3 residues: CSVAGAAEAFF. In DNA, the CDR3 is TGCAGCGTTGCAGGGGCAGCGGAAGCTTTCTTT. The chain uses TRBV29-1 and TRBJ1-1; D perhaps matches TRBD1 (6 bases). This CDR3 comprises 11 residues. Per the germline V gene, CDR1 is SQVTM and CDR2 is ANQGSEA. The V end lost 4 bases, the J end lost 8 bases, and 11 bases lay between the germline ends.

The rearrangement joins TRBV29-1 to TRBJ1-2, with TRBD1 identical over 10 bases. Germline V gives CDR1 SQVTM, CDR2 ANQGSEA. With V trimmed by 8 bases and J by 5 bases, 11 bases remained unmatched. CDR3 size: 14 residues. CDR3 in DNA: TGCAGCCTACTTGGGACAGGGGAACATTATGGCTACACCTTC. This gives the protein CSLLGTGEHYGYTF.

The chain links TRBV6-5 to TRBJ1-1; D gene ambiguous. The germline V and J ends were trimmed by 0 bases and 0 bases, with 8 bases remaining between them. The CDR3 is made up of 15 amino acids. The germline CDR1 and CDR2 sequences are MNHEY and SVGAGI. The CDR3: CASSYSGVMNTEAFF. The CDR3 DNA follows: TGTGCCAGCAGTTACTCAGGCGTAATGAACACTGAAGCTTTCTTT.

This clonotype was observed many times. The chain couples TRBV27 to TRBJ1-1; D call uncertain. Germline values: CDR1 MNHEY, CDR2 SMNVEV (reference sequence). Trimming removed 2 bases from V and 1 base from J, with 8 bases in between. The CDR3 consists of 14 residues. The CDR3 here is CASSLPGENTEAFF. For the CDR3, the DNA is TGTGCCAGCAGTTTACCGGGAGAGAACACTGAAGCTTTCTTT.

This clonotype appeared a few times. The V gene is TRBV20-1, the J gene TRBJ1-1, with a possible D match to TRBD1 (6 bases). Per germline, CDR1 DFQATT and CDR2 SNEGSKA (reference sequence). The CDR3 has 14 residues. V was clipped by 3 bases and J by 4 bases, with 15 bases between them. The CDR3 DNA is TGCAGTGCTAGGGACAGCTCCCAGGGCACTGAAGCTTTCTTT. The encoded protein is CSARDSSQGTEAFF.

The table lists this clonotype with a few counts. CDR3 amino acids: CASSLAMDVPAYGYTF. Written as DNA, the CDR3 is TGCGCCAGCAGCTTGGCCATGGACGTACCGGCCTATGGCTACACCTTC. This rearrangement joins TRBV5-1 to TRBJ1-2, with D unresolved. Trimming cost V 0 bases and J 4 bases, with 16 bases left between them. Looked up from germline, CDR1 is SGHRS and CDR2 is YFSETQ. CDR3 size: 16 residues.

This clonotype was observed a few times. The chain is built from TRBV6-5 and TRBJ1-5, with D hard to call. The CDR3 sequence is 15 residues long. Germline V gene sequence: CDR1 MNHEY, CDR2 SVGAGI. With 6 bases removed from V and 0 bases from J, the gap between germline ends came to 12 bases. The CDR3 DNA is TGTGCCAGCAGCTACACAGTGTATAGCAATCAGCCCCAGCATTTT. Its protein product is CASSYTVYSNQPQHF.

This clonotype was detected only a few times. This sequence joins TRBV4-1 and TRBJ1-2; D is unclear. The CDR3 has 15 amino acids. CDR1 is MGHRA and CDR2 is YSYEKL in the germline V gene. Trimming left V 2 bases short and J 6 bases short, with 16 bases between. The CDR3 protein is CASSQLGLSGDGYTF. In DNA, the CDR3 is TGCGCCAGCAGCCAACTCGGACTCTCAGGAGATGGCTACACCTTC.

This chain joins TRBV5-1 and TRBJ2-3, with TRBD2 identical over 12 bases. CDR1 is SGHRS, CDR2 YFSETQ, per germline. The CDR3 covers 19 residues. V dropped 4 bases and J dropped 3; count of bases not matched to a gene: 15. The CDR3 protein is CASSPHGPSGRAVTDTQYF. The CDR3 DNA is TGCGCCAGCAGCCCACATGGGCCTAGCGGGAGGGCCGTGACAGATACGCAGTATTTT.

The chain links TRBV20-1 to TRBJ1-1, with D unresolved. Trimming cost V 5 bases and J 1 base, with 14 bases left between them. The CDR3 runs 14 residues. CDR1 and CDR2 (germline): DFQATT, SNEGSKA (reference sequence). CDR3 in amino acids: CSAAEGPGNTEAFF. The CDR3, as DNA: TGCAGTGCTGCCGAGGGCCCCGGGAACACTGAAGCTTTCTTT.

CDR3 DNA: TGTGCCAGCGGACGGTGGGGGCCCACTGAAGCTTTCTTT. Translating gives CASGRWGPTEAFF. V gene TRBV6-2 or TRBV6-3 combines with J gene TRBJ1-1, with a weak D call TRBD1 (6 bases). The CDR3 has 13 amino acids. V lost 8 bases to trimming and J lost 4 bases, with 14 bases between them. The germline V gene has CDR1 MNHEY and CDR2 SVGEGT.

The rearrangement joins TRBV20-1 to TRBJ2-2; TRBD2 agrees at 11 bases. The CDR3 contains 15 residues. Trimming took 1 base from V and 6 from J; bases not matched to a gene: 4. The germline CDR1 and CDR2 sequences are DFQATT and SNEGSKA (reference sequence). CDR3 nucleotide sequence: TGCAGTGCTAGAGTCCCACTAGCGGGAGCCGGGGAGCTGTTTTTT. This sequence encodes CSARVPLAGAGELFF.

The rearrangement joins TRBV4-1 to TRBJ1-2, with 7 bases lining up with TRBD1. The germline V gene encodes CDR1 MGHRA and CDR2 YSYEKL. The CDR3 totals 15 residues. V lost 7 bases, J lost 0 bases, and 8 bases stayed unmatched. The CDR3 sequence is CASTNPGQSNYGYTF. Here the CDR3 DNA reads TGCGCCAGCACGAATCCGGGACAGTCTAACTATGGCTACACCTTC.

This chain links TRBV21-1 with TRBJ1-5; TRBD1, the D gene given by the table, was not confirmed from the DNA. TRBV21-1 has pseudogene status. The CDR3 has 15 amino acids. The CDR3 region is CASSIRGSSNQPQHF. The CDR3 DNA reads as TGTGCCAGCAGCATCCGGGGGTCTAGCAATCAGCCCCAGCATTTT.

Many counts were recorded for this clonotype. J is TRBJ1-2 and V is TRBV20-1; D possibly corresponds to TRBD1 (5 bases). Germline values: CDR1 DFQATT, CDR2 SNEGSKA (reference sequence). The CDR3 runs to 15 residues. V was pared by 4 bases and J by 4 bases, with 19 bases between. The CDR3 reads CSATDSGGKFYGYTF. DNA of the CDR3: TGCAGTGCTACAGACTCCGGGGGGAAGTTCTATGGCTACACCTTC.

The chain is built from TRBV12-3 or TRBV12-4 and TRBJ1-6; 7 nucleotides line up with TRBD1. The CDR3 runs 14 residues. V lost 6 bases to trimming and J lost 11 bases; unmatched junction nucleotides: 10. The CDR3 protein is CASSPIHQGAPLHF. The CDR3 nucleotides are TGTGCCAGCAGCCCGATCCACCAGGGGGCACCCCTCCACTTT.

This clonotype was seen repeatedly, ten times or more. CDR3 nucleotide sequence: TGCGCCAGCAGCCAAGAGCCCGCGGGAAACACTGAAGCTTTCTTT. It codes for CASSQEPAGNTEAFF. The V and J genes are TRBV4-3 and TRBJ1-1; no clear D gene. This CDR3 is 15 amino acids long. The V and J ends lost 0 bases and 2 bases respectively, with 10 bases between them. Germline CDR1 LGHNA, CDR2 YSLEER.

V usage is TRBV7-9 and J usage is TRBJ2-5; D not certain. The V gene lost 6 bases and the J gene lost 4 bases, with 12 bases spanning the gap. Per the germline V gene, CDR1 is SEHNR and CDR2 is FQNEAQ (reference sequence). The CDR3 covers 13 residues. The CDR3 nucleotides are TGTGCCAGCAGTCTGCGGATATCAGAGACCCAGTACTTC. Protein product: CASSLRISETQYF.